A single sample gave rise to the 20 T cell receptor beta chains below, sequenced in a study of long-term antiretroviral therapy in people with HIV. Running of the v3.0 immunoSEQ assay took place at survey level. Produced via immunoSEQ multiplex PCR; TCRdb's table is partial and in-frame only. This sample has 20,000 to 25,000 clones, with around 80% found just once. The specimen was unsorted PBMCs, collected 2.9 years after starting antiretroviral therapy. All receptors come from a young woman with HIV.

The V and J genes are TRBV15 and TRBJ2-7, with 11 bases lining up with TRBD1. The CDR3 totals 15 residues. V was pared by 5 bases and J by 2 bases, with 5 bases of the junction left unmatched. Germline V gene lookup returns CDR1 LNHNV and CDR2 YYDKDF (reference sequence). The CDR3 DNA sequence: TGTGCCACCAGCCCGGGGGGACAGGGGGCCTACGAGCAGTACTTC. It codes for CATSPGGQGAYEQYF. Full variable domain (outside the CDR3, taken from reference TRBV15 and TRBJ2-7): DAMVIQNPRYQVTQFGKPVTLSCSQTLNHNVMYWYQQKSSQAPKLLFHYYDKDFNNEADTPDNFQSRRPNTSFCFLDIRSPGLGDTAMYLCATSPGGQGAYEQYFGPGTRLTVT.

J is TRBJ1-6 and V is TRBV9; tentative D call: TRBD1 (6 bases). Deletions cut 0 bases from V and 7 bases from J, with 8 bases between. CDR1 SGDLS and CDR2 YYNGEE come from the germline V gene. CDR3 size: 14 residues. The CDR3 loop is CASSVGTENSPLHF. The CDR3 coding sequence is TGTGCCAGCAGCGTAGGGACAGAGAATTCACCCCTCCACTTT.

This chain joins TRBV5-1 and TRBJ1-6, with D hard to call. V gave up 0 bases and J gave up 5 bases, with 12 bases separating them. This CDR3 region has 16 residues. Germline V gene sequence: CDR1 SGHRS, CDR2 YFSETQ. The CDR3 loop reads CASSLVATIDNSPLHF. The DNA for the CDR3 is TGCGCCAGCAGCTTGGTAGCCACAATCGATAATTCACCCCTCCACTTT.

The chain employs TRBV4-1 and TRBJ1-4; 11 bases are a match to TRBD1. This CDR3 region has 16 residues. Germline lookup yields CDR1 MGHRA and CDR2 YSYEKL. The junction had 8 bases not matched to a gene; V was cut back by 3 bases and J by 8 bases. Written as DNA, the CDR3 is TGCGCCAGCAGCCACGTTGGACAGGGGGCAAACGAAAAACTGTTTTTT. Amino acid sequence: CASSHVGQGANEKLFF.

The V call is TRBV19, the J call TRBJ1-2, with a tentative D call TRBD1 (5 bases). Germline-derived CDR1 and CDR2 are LNHDA and SQIVND (reference sequence). The CDR3 consists of 16 residues. V dropped 6 bases and J dropped 7 bases, with 24 bases sitting between them. The CDR3 nucleotides are TGTGCCAGTAGGGAGACTGGATCGGGGGGGAGTATTGGCTACACCTTC. It yields the protein CASRETGSGGSIGYTF.

This clone was picked up one time. The genes are TRBV19 and TRBJ1-4, with 8 bases that match TRBD1. With V trimmed by 2 bases and J by 4 bases, 3 bases remained unmatched. This CDR3 is built from 15 residues. Germline lookup yields CDR1 LNHDA and CDR2 SQIVND (reference sequence). The CDR3 bases are TGTGCCAGTAGTATAAAGACAGGGGTTAATGAAAAACTGTTTTTT. This codes for CASSIKTGVNEKLFF.

This clone was picked up a small number of times. The chain uses TRBV18 and TRBJ1-1; D unclear. CDR1 KGHSH and CDR2 LQKENI come from the germline V gene. There are 13 residues in the CDR3. Trimming took off 3 bases at V and 1 base at J, with 6 bases between the two ends. CDR3 amino acids: CASSPERNTEAFF. DNA of the CDR3: TGTGCCAGCTCACCCGAGAGGAACACTGAAGCTTTCTTT.

The chain links TRBV7-9 to TRBJ2-1; 8 nucleotides agree with TRBD2. The CDR3 is 15 residues long. The trim removed 4 bases at V and 6 bases at J, leaving 8 bases unmatched. CDR1 is SEHNR, CDR2 FQNEAQ, per germline (reference sequence). CDR3 in amino acids: CASSSGLDPRNEQFF. In nucleotides, the CDR3 is TGTGCCAGCAGCTCGGGACTAGACCCCCGCAATGAGCAGTTCTTC.

V and J are TRBV30 and TRBJ2-1; 11 bases match TRBD2. There are 14 residues in the CDR3. Germline CDR1 reads GTSNPN; CDR2 reads SVGIG (reference sequence). The junction had 7 bases not matched to a gene; V was cut back by 2 bases and J by 10 bases. Written as DNA, the CDR3 is TGTGCCTGGAGTCTAGGGCTAGCGGGGGGCGAGCAGTTCTTC. As protein: CAWSLGLAGGEQFF.

The rearrangement uses TRBV4-1 and TRBJ2-5; D may be TRBD1 or TRBD2 (6 bases each). Per the germline V gene, CDR1 is MGHRA and CDR2 is YSYEKL. Trimming took 4 bases from V and 3 from J, leaving 15 bases between them. This CDR3 has 15 residues. In DNA, the CDR3 is TGCGCCAGCAGCCCTCGGGGGCAGTCAGAAGAGACCCAGTACTTC. Protein sequence: CASSPRGQSEETQYF.

The CDR3 DNA is TGTGCCAGCAGTGAGGTACGGAGTGTGGAGCAGTTCTTC. It is translated as CASSEVRSVEQFF. The chain is built from TRBV2 and TRBJ2-1, with D hard to call. The CDR3 totals 13 residues. Germline V CDR1 and CDR2: SNHLY, FYNNEI. V was cut by 3 bases and J by 10 bases, with 13 bases left in between.

The chain joins TRBV2 to TRBJ1-3; the D is unclear. The CDR3 is 15 amino acids. V shed 6 bases and J shed 0 bases, with 12 bases lying between them. The germline V gene encodes CDR1 SNHLY and CDR2 FYNNEI. The CDR3 DNA is TGTGCCAGCAGAGCGTCGGGTAGCTCTGGAAACACCATATATTTT. Translating gives CASRASGSSGNTIYF.

V usage is TRBV5-1 and J usage is TRBJ1-1; D is unclear. The germline V and J ends were trimmed by 2 bases and 1 base, with 15 bases remaining between them. Germline V gene data show CDR1 as SGHRS and CDR2 as YFSETQ. This CDR3 has 16 residues. The CDR3: CASSLWSFQENTEAFF. As DNA, the CDR3 is TGCGCCAGCAGCTTATGGTCCTTCCAGGAGAACACTGAAGCTTTCTTT.

The chain recombines TRBV30 with TRBJ2-7; tentative D call: TRBD2 (5 bases). V was pared by 0 bases and J by 3 bases, with 21 bases between. The CDR3 covers 17 residues. Germline CDR1 is GTSNPN and CDR2 is SVGIG (reference sequence). CDR3 DNA: TGTGCCTGGAGTGTACGGCATCCTCAGCGGTCGGTCTACGAGCAGTACTTC. It codes for CAWSVRHPQRSVYEQYF.

The chain has TRBV7-9 and TRBJ2-5; 7 nucleotides agree with TRBD1. In germline, CDR1 is SEHNR, CDR2 FQNEAQ (reference sequence). V shed 4 bases and J 5 bases; nucleotides not matched to a gene: 19. CDR3 length: 18 residues. This CDR3 is CASSSWPQGEGARETQYF. The DNA for the CDR3 is TGTGCCAGCAGCTCATGGCCCCAGGGAGAGGGGGCCAGGGAGACCCAGTACTTC.

The rearrangement links TRBV5-1 to TRBJ1-6; D is possibly TRBD1 (5 bases). V shed 4 bases and J shed 6 bases, with 14 bases lying between them. The germline V gene has CDR1 SGHRS and CDR2 YFSETQ. CDR3 length equals 15 residues. The CDR3 spells CASSRGTVFNSPLHF. The CDR3 region has the DNA TGCGCCAGCAGCCGTGGGACGGTCTTTAATTCACCCCTCCACTTT.

The chain recombines TRBV19 with TRBJ2-5; D perhaps matches TRBD1 (6 bases). The V gene lost 3 bases and the J gene lost 5 bases, with 19 bases spanning the gap. CDR3 length equals 16 residues. CDR1 LNHDA and CDR2 SQIVND come from the germline V gene (reference sequence). The CDR3 sequence is CASSIPSYTGMETQYF. In DNA, the CDR3 is TGTGCCAGTAGTATTCCCAGCTATACAGGGATGGAGACCCAGTACTTC.

V and J are TRBV10-3 and TRBJ1-2; D remains ambiguous. CDR3 size: 13 residues. Germline V gene sequence: CDR1 ENHRY, CDR2 SYGVKD. The V and J ends lost 0 bases and 2 bases respectively, with 4 bases between them. This CDR3 is CAISESPNYGYTF. As DNA, the CDR3 is TGTGCCATCAGTGAGTCGCCGAACTATGGCTACACCTTC.

The chain employs TRBV6-6 and TRBJ1-3; 9 bases are shared with TRBD1. The germline V gene has CDR1 MNHNY and CDR2 SVGAGI (reference sequence). V shed 10 bases and J 0 bases; nucleotides not matched to a gene: 7. The CDR3 is 15 amino acids. The CDR3 DNA sequence: TGTGCCATTCGACAGGGGGATGGCTCTGGAAACACCATATATTTT. It translates to CAIRQGDGSGNTIYF.

The V and J genes are TRBV5-8 and TRBJ1-1; D might be TRBD1 (5 bases). Between the trimmed V and J ends, which lost 6 bases and 0 bases, there was a span of 9 bases. Germline V gene lookup returns CDR1 SGHTS and CDR2 YDEGEE. The CDR3 totals 13 residues. The CDR3 sequence: CASMGDLNTEAFF. For the CDR3, the DNA is TGTGCCAGCATGGGGGACTTGAACACTGAAGCTTTCTTT.